These 14 T cell receptor beta chains share one sample of origin, sequenced in a study of blood T cell repertoires in COVID-19. Clones were read by immunoSEQ multiplex PCR, and TCRdb kept only the in-frame ones, dropping some. This sample has approximately 290,000 clones, with around 92% found just once. Sequenced: peripheral blood. These receptor sequences come from a woman in her twenties or thirties with COVID-19, enrolled during active disease.

The V call is TRBV11-2, the J call TRBJ1-3; no definite D call. CDR1 SGHAT and CDR2 FQNNGV come from the germline V gene. Trimming removed 1 base at V and 0 bases at J, with 13 bases between. CDR3 length equals 17 residues. The CDR3 bases are TGTGCCAGCAGCTTAGTACAATTTCCCACCTCTGGAAACACCATATATTTT. It encodes CASSLVQFPTSGNTIYF.

J is TRBJ1-5 and V is TRBV6-2 or TRBV6-3; D gene ambiguous. Trimming left V 6 bases short and J 7 bases short, with 13 bases between. The CDR3 totals 13 residues. The germline V gene has CDR1 MNHEY and CDR2 SVGEGT. The CDR3 is CASSFPGGQPQHF. Here the CDR3 DNA reads TGTGCCAGCAGCTTCCCAGGTGGGCAGCCCCAGCATTTT.

The genes are TRBV20-1 and TRBJ1-4, with D possibly matching TRBD1 (5 bases). The V end was cut by 5 bases, the J end by 12 bases, with 13 bases between. The CDR3 consists of 11 residues. Germline V gives CDR1 DFQATT, CDR2 SNEGSKA (reference sequence). The CDR3 bases are TGCAGTGCTGGAACAGGACGACAACTGTTTTTT. This encodes CSAGTGRQLFF.

CDR3 nucleotides: TGTGCCAGCAGCCAGGGTTATCAGCCCCAGCATTTT. It specifies CASSQGYQPQHF. The rearrangement links TRBV6-5 to TRBJ1-5; D is perhaps TRBD1 (5 bases). In germline, CDR1 is MNHEY, CDR2 SVGAGI. The CDR3 runs to 12 residues. Trimming took 6 bases from V and 5 from J, leaving 8 bases between them.

The CDR3 DNA is TGCGCCAGCAGCACCGGGACAGGGGGCGCGGATACGCAGTATTTT. Translating it yields CASSTGTGGADTQYF. The V call is TRBV5-1, the J call TRBJ2-3; TRBD1 aligns across 12 bases. V lost 4 bases, J lost 6 bases, and 6 bases stayed unmatched. CDR3 length: 15 amino acids. Germline V lookup: CDR1 SGHRS, CDR2 YFSETQ.

This clone was observed a handful of times. This sequence joins TRBV19 and TRBJ2-2; unclear D gene. Germline-derived CDR1 and CDR2 are LNHDA and SQIVND (reference sequence). CDR3 length equals 13 residues. The V gene lost 2 bases and the J gene lost 5 bases, with 6 bases spanning the gap. The CDR3 sequence is CASSIMATGELFF. CDR3 in DNA: TGTGCCAGTAGTATAATGGCAACCGGGGAGCTGTTTTTT.

This clone occurred a few times. The chain recombines TRBV2 with TRBJ2-3; TRBD2 aligns across 8 bases. V shed 6 bases and J 3 bases; nucleotides not matched to a gene: 8. The CDR3 is made up of 15 amino acids. The V gene's germline CDR1 is SNHLY and CDR2 FYNNEI. Here the CDR3 DNA reads TGTGCCAGCAGCAGGGAGCGGGGGAGAACAGATACGCAGTATTTT. This translates into CASSRERGRTDTQYF.

CDR3: CASSDTGFIKSYTF. The DNA of the CDR3 is TGTGCCAGCAGTGATACAGGGTTCATAAAAAGCTACACCTTC. The gene calls are TRBV6-1 and TRBJ1-2, with TRBD1 as a possible D gene (6 bases). Germline CDR1 reads MNHNS; CDR2 reads SASEGT. This CDR3 is 14 amino acids long. V lost 3 bases and J 9 bases, leaving 17 bases between the germline ends.

This clone was seen only once. V usage is TRBV7-2 and J usage is TRBJ2-5, with TRBD1 identical over 7 bases. The CDR3 totals 15 residues. Unmatched junction bases numbered 15, after V lost 7 bases and J lost 7 bases. The germline CDR1 and CDR2 sequences are SGHTA and FQGNSA. This CDR3 reads CASNTGDVFGMTQYF. As DNA, the CDR3 is TGTGCCAGCAACACAGGGGACGTTTTTGGAATGACCCAGTACTTC.

The chain combines TRBV6-1 with TRBJ2-5, with 10 bases that match TRBD2. CDR3 size: 18 residues. Germline V lookup: CDR1 MNHNS, CDR2 SASEGT. The trim removed 1 base at V and 4 bases at J, leaving 12 bases unmatched. CDR3 residues: CASSEGPQRGGRSETQYF. For the CDR3, the DNA is TGTGCCAGCAGTGAAGGTCCCCAGCGGGGGGGCCGATCAGAGACCCAGTACTTC.

V and J are TRBV10-2 and TRBJ1-5; D might be TRBD1 (6 bases). CDR1 and CDR2 (germline): WSHSY, SAAADI. The V end was cut by 6 bases, the J end by 0 bases, with 12 bases between. The CDR3 runs 15 residues. The DNA for the CDR3 is TGCGCCAGCAGCTTGGACAGTTATAGCAATCAGCCCCAGCATTTT. Encoded protein: CASSLDSYSNQPQHF.

This rearrangement joins TRBV5-6 to TRBJ1-1; D unresolved. Germline V CDR1 and CDR2: SGHDT, YYEEEE. V was clipped by 0 bases and J by 8 bases, with 14 bases between them. CDR3 length equals 14 residues. CDR3 loop: CASSLVRSYKEAFF. CDR3 sequence (DNA): TGTGCCAGCAGCTTGGTACGGTCCTATAAGGAAGCTTTCTTT. The entire variable domain, with the rest obtained from reference TRBV5-6 and TRBJ1-1, is as follows: DAGVTQSPTHLIKTRGQQVTLRCSPKSGHDTVSWYQQALGQGPQFIFQYYEEEERQRGNFPDRFSGHQFPNYSSELNVNALLLGDSALYLCASSLVRSYKEAFFGQGTRLTVV.

This clone has just a few counts. This chain joins TRBV2 and TRBJ1-1; the match to TRBD1 covers 9 bases. Trimming cost V 6 bases and J 11 bases; bases outside gene matches: 10. The CDR3 runs to 13 residues. Germline CDR1 reads SNHLY; CDR2 reads FYNNEI. The CDR3 sequence: CASRGQGANQAFF. The CDR3 region has the DNA TGTGCCAGCAGGGGACAGGGAGCCAATCAGGCTTTCTTT.

The chain joins TRBV6-5 to TRBJ1-2; D gene uncertain. V was trimmed by 6 bases and J by 6 bases, leaving 17 bases between them. From germline, CDR1 is MNHEY and CDR2 SVGAGI. The CDR3 covers 14 residues. The DNA for the CDR3 is TGTGCCAGCAGGGCGGGTTTCGATATGCATGGCTACACCTTC. Its protein product is CASRAGFDMHGYTF.